The entry below describes one T cell receptor beta chain. The target antigen is unknown. Germline values: CDR1 SGHRS, CDR2 YFSETQ. Trimming shortened V by 4 bases and J by 1 base, and 11 bases separated the two germline ends. This CDR3 is built from 14 residues. This entry belongs to a study of cytomegalovirus exposure and HLA in healthy donors. Study-wide points: Later analysis associated a missense DCLRE1C variant with TCR beta V- and J-gene trimming.

In the PCR, 60 Vbeta and 13 Jbeta primers were used. Assay: immunoSEQ multiplex PCR; the TCRdb copy retains only in-frame clones and omits some. The data contain roughly 190,000 clones, about 81% of them seen just once; the ten biggest clones take up more than 1.5%. The sequenced sample consisted of PBMCs. The rearrangement links TRBV5-1 to TRBJ1-1; D perhaps matches TRBD1 (5 bases). The receptor was derived from a man between 18 and 35 years old in good health and CMV-seronegative. CDR3 region: CASSPTTGNTEAFF. CDR3 DNA sequence: TGCGCCAGCAGCCCTACTACAGGGAACACTGAAGCTTTCTTT.